Listed here is a single T cell receptor beta chain. The antigen is not known. The data belong to a study of cytomegalovirus exposure and HLA in healthy donors. Findings and caveats of the study: Solely CMV serostatus was available to characterize immune exposure.

PCR used 60 Vbeta primers and 13 Jbeta primers. Assay: immunoSEQ multiplex PCR; the TCRdb copy retains only in-frame clones and omits some. The top ten hold under 2.5% of the sample, which has about 270,000 clones, 72% seen once. The specimen was PBMCs. This clonotype was obtained from a female donor in good health and CMV-seronegative.

The DNA of the CDR3 is TGTGCCAGGCAGGATTTGAACACTGAAGCTTTCTTT. The encoded protein is CARQDLNTEAFF. J is TRBJ1-1 and V is TRBV5-8, with D uncertain. Germline V gene data show CDR1 as SGHTS and CDR2 as YDEGEE. V was clipped by 8 bases and J by 0 bases, with 8 bases between them. The CDR3 is 12 amino acids.